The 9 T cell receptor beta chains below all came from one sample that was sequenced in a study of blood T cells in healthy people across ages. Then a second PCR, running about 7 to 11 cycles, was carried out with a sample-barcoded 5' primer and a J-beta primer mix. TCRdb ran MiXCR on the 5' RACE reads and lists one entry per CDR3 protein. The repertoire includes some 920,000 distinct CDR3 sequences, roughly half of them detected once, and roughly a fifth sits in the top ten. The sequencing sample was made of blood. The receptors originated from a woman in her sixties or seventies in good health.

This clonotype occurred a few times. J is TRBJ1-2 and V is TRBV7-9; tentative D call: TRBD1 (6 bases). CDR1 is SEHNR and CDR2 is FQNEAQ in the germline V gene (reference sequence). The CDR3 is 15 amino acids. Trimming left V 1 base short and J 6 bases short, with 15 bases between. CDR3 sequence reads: CASSLGRGQMDGYTF. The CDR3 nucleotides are TGTGCCAGCAGCTTAGGCCGGGGGCAGATGGATGGCTACACCTTC.

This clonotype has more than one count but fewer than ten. The DNA for the CDR3 is TGCGCCAGCAGTACTACCCGGGACAATCCTTATGGCTACACCTTC. Protein product: CASSTTRDNPYGYTF. The chain employs TRBV5-1 and TRBJ1-2, with D possibly TRBD1 on 6 matching bases. The CDR3 is 15 amino acids. V lost 5 bases and J lost 5, with 19 bases in between. Looked up from germline, CDR1 is SGHRS and CDR2 is YFSETQ. The entire variable domain, with the rest obtained from reference TRBV5-1 and TRBJ1-2, is as follows: KAGVTQTPRYLIKTRGQQVTLSCSPISGHRSVSWYQQTPGQGLQFLFEYFSETQRNKGNFPGRFSGRQFSNSRSEMNVSTLELGDSALYLCASSTTRDNPYGYTFGSGTRLTVV.

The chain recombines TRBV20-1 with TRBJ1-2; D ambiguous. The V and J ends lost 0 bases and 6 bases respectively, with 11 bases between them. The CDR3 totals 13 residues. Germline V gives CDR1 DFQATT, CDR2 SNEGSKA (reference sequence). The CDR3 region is CSARDLVSDGYTF. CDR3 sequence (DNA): TGCAGTGCTAGAGATCTAGTTTCCGATGGCTACACCTTC.

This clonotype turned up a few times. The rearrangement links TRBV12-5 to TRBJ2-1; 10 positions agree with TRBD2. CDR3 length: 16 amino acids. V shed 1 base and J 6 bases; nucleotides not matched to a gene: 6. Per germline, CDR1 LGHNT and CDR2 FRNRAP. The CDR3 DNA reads TGTGCTAGTGGTTTGGCGCTAGCGGGAGTAGTCAATGAGCAGTTCTTC. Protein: CASGLALAGVVNEQFF.

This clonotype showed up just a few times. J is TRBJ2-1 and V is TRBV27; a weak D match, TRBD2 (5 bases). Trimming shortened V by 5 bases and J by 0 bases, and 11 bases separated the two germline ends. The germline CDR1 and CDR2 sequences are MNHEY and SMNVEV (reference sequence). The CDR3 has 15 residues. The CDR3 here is CASSRSGNSYNEQFF. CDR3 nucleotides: TGTGCCAGCAGTCGAAGCGGCAACTCCTACAATGAGCAGTTCTTC.

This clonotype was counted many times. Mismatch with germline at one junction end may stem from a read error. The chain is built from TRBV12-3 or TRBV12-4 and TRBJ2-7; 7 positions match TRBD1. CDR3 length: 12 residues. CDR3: CASRQGVYEQYF. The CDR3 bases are TGTGCTAGCAGGCAGGGGGTCTACGAGCAGTACTTC.

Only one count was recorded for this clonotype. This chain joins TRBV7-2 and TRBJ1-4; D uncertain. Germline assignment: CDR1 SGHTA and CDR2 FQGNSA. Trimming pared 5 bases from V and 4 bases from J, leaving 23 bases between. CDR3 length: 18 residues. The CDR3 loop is CASSLGSSVLPINEKLFF. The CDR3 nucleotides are TGTGCCAGCAGCCTCGGTAGCTCCGTCCTACCTATTAATGAAAAACTGTTTTTT.

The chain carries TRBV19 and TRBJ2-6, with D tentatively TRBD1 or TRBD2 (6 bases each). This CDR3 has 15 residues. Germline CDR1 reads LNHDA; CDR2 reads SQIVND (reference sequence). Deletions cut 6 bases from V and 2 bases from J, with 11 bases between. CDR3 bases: TGTGCCAGTAGGATGGAGGGGGCTGGGGCCAACGTCCTGACTTTC. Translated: CASRMEGAGANVLTF.

The CDR3 spells CASIAINEQYF. CDR3 nucleotide sequence: TGCGCCAGCATCGCTATCAATGAGCAGTACTTC. This chain links TRBV5-1 with TRBJ2-5; D is unclear. The CDR3 is 11 amino acids. With 6 bases removed from V and 11 bases from J, the gap between germline ends came to 14 bases. CDR1 is SGHRS, CDR2 YFSETQ, per germline.